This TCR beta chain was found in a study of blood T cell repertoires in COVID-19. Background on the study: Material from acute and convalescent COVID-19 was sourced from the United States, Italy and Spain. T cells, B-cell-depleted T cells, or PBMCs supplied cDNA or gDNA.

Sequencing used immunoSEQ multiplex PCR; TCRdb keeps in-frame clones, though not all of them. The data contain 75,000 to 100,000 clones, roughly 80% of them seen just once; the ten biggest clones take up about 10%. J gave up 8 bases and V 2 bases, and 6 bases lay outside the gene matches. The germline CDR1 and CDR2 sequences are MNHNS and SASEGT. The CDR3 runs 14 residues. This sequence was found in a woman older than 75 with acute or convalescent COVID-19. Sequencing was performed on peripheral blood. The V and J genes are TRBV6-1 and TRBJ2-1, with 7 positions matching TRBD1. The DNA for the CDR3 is TGTGCCAGCAGTGAATACAGGGGACGGGATGAGCAGTTCTTC. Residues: CASSEYRGRDEQFF.